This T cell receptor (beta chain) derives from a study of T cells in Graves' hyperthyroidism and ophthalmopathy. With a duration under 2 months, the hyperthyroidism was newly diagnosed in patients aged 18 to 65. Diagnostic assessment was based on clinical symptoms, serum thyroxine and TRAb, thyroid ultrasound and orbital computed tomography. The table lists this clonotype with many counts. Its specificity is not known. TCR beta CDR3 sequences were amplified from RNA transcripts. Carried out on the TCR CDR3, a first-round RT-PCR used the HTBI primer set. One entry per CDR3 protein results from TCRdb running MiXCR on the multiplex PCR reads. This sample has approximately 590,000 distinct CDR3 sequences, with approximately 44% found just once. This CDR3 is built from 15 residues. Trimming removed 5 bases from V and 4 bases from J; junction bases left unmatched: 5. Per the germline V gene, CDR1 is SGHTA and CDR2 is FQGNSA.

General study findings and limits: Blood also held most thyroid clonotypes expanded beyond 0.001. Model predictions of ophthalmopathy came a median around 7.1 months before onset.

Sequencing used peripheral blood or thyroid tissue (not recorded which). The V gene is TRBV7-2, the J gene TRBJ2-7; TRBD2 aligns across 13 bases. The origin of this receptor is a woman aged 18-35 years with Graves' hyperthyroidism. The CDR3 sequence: CASSPGLAGAYEQYF. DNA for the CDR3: TGTGCCAGCAGCCCAGGACTAGCGGGAGCATACGAGCAGTACTTC.